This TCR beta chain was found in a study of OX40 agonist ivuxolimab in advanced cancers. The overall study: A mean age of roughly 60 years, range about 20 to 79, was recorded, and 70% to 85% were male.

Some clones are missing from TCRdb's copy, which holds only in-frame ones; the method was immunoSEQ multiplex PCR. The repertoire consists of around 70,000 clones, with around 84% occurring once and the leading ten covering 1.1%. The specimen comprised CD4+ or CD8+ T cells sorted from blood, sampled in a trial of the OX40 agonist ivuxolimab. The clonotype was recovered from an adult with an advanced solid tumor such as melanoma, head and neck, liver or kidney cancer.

CDR3 protein: CSVEDLGGYGYTF. In DNA form, the CDR3 reads TGCAGCGTTGAAGATTTGGGGGGCTATGGCTACACCTTC. This chain joins TRBV29-1 and TRBJ1-2; TRBD1 might be the D (5 bases). The length of the CDR3 is 13 residues. Germline CDR1 SQVTM, CDR2 ANQGSEA. The germline V and J ends were trimmed by 0 bases and 4 bases, with 9 bases remaining between them.